Sequencing of this T cell receptor beta chain was carried out in a study of T cell changes during pregnancy in multiple sclerosis. Produced via immunoSEQ multiplex PCR; TCRdb's table is partial and in-frame only. The repertoire includes fewer than 140,000 clones, roughly 92% of them detected once, and around 1.5% sits in the top ten. Germline loops: CDR1 LNHNV, CDR2 YYDKDF (reference sequence). The ends were cut back, 0 bases at V and 8 bases at J, with 16 bases in the middle. This CDR3 is 15 amino acids long. This sequence was found in a female donor with multiple sclerosis, enrolled in a pregnancy study. The sample here was peripheral blood, taken after pregnancy. The chain carries TRBV15 and TRBJ1-1, with a tentative D call TRBD1 (5 bases). The CDR3 sequence: CATSRDWQGITEAFF. In DNA form, the CDR3 reads TGTGCCACCAGCAGAGACTGGCAGGGCATAACGGAAGCTTTCTTT.